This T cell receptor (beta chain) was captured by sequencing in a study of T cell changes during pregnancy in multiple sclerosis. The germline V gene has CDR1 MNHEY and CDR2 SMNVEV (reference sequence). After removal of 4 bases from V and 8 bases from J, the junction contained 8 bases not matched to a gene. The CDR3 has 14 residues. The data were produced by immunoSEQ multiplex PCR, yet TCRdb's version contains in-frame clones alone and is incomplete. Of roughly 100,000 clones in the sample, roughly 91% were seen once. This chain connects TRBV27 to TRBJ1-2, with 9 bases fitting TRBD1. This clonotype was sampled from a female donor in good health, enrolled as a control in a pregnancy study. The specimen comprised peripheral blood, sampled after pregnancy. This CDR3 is CASSSDRGSSGYTF. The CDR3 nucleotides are TGTGCCAGCAGTTCGGACAGGGGATCGTCGGGCTACACCTTC.